This TCR beta chain was retrieved from a study of T cells in Graves' hyperthyroidism and ophthalmopathy (dated 2019 in TCRdb). As for the study more broadly: Peripheral blood was sampled at the time of initial diagnosis, prior to any treatment. The 80 to 100 discovery patients were randomly divided into training and test sets at a 7:3 ratio. Prospective prediction of ophthalmopathy was tested in an independent validation cohort of 18 to 20 hyperthyroidism patients and 17 patients who later progressed to ophthalmopathy. The paper describes TCR Vbeta CDR3 sequencing of roughly 130 peripheral blood samples, made up of under 50 ophthalmopathy patients, around 78 hyperthyroidism patients and 17 progressor patients. In addition, the study compared T-cell repertoires in thyroid tissue and in blood from a handful of Graves' hyperthyroidism patients. To identify distinguishing TCR V-J signatures, a discovery cohort of 100 or so patients was used, comprising 40 to 45 with Graves' ophthalmopathy and some 60 with stable Graves' hyperthyroidism. Following sampling, methimazole starting at 30 mg daily was given to hyperthyroidism patients, and high-dose intravenous methylprednisolone was given to ophthalmopathy patients.

A patient counted as having stable Graves' hyperthyroidism if no progression to ophthalmopathy occurred over 18 months of follow-up. Hyperthyroidism patients were newly diagnosed, with disease duration under 2 months, and aged 18 to 65 years. The study excluded patients with uncontrolled infections, other autoimmune diseases, pregnancy or lactation. Diagnoses were established on the basis of clinical symptoms, serum thyroxine and TRAb, thyroid ultrasound, and orbital computed tomography. Ficoll-Paque density gradient centrifugation was used to isolate PBMCs from about 9 ml of fresh peripheral blood. Total RNA was extracted using Trizol reagent, and RNA quality was assessed on an Agilent 2100 Bioanalyzer. This clonotype was observed many times. The antigen this receptor binds is unknown. No base qualities exist here, and no much larger clone lies one base off it. The junction carries 7 bases between V and J, which are trimmed by 2 bases and 0 bases respectively. The CDR3 spans 14 residues, from the cysteine through the phenylalanine. CDR3 DNA is the only sequence kept; it has 42 bases, read in frame from the first base. Looking up the germline V gene (reference sequence) yields CDR1 LNHDA and CDR2 SQIVND.

Points the paper makes about the study in general: Most expanded thyroid clonotypes (frequency above 0.001) were also detected in blood, a finding suggesting that blood repertoires may reflect thyroid immune responses. A model built on a 13 V-J signature distinguished ophthalmopathy from stable hyperthyroidism, reaching 87.88% sensitivity and around 81% specificity in cross-validation and 80%/75% in testing. In validation, progression to ophthalmopathy was predicted by the model with around 70% sensitivity and 72% to 85% specificity, a median of approximately 6.5 months before onset. No statistical method was used to fix the sample size in advance, and group allocation was not hidden from the investigators.

TCR beta CDR3 regions were amplified from RNA transcripts. The TCR CDR3 was subjected to a first round of RT-PCR using the HTBI primer set and the Qiagen OneStep RT-PCR kit. The libraries were constructed in a second round of multiplex PCR and then size-selected and purified. The libraries were sequenced on an Illumina HiSeq2000 using paired-end 100 bp reads. In the original analysis: SOAPnuke was used to process the raw data, removing reads that contained adapters or uncalled bases, had a mean Phred below 15, or lacked an exact match to the constant primer or identifier. High-quality paired reads were merged using COPE v1.2.5, and each unique nucleotide sequence was defined as a clonotype. Clonotypes were aligned to IMGT TRBV, TRBD and TRBJ reference segments using MiTCR v1.1. The analysis was restricted to V-J combinations with a frequency above 0.0001, which together covered roughly 99% of the repertoires. A TCS score was defined as the ratio between F50 (clonal expansion) and ExV (chaos), using BLOSUM62-based TCRdist between CDR3 peptides within each V-J. Welch's t-statistics and random forest reduced roughly 530 V-J features to 13, which were used in a naive Bayes classifier (R e1071). Thyroid-blood repertoire similarity was quantified with the Morisita-Horn index. The public reads were quality trimmed at Q25 with fastp and then assembled into clones with MiXCR by TCRdb, keeping productive beta chains. Rows are unified per CDR3 protein, each entry keeping the most common DNA and genes. What appears here as the V and J calls and clone size reflects TCRdb's work, not the paper's. For this sample there are roughly 100,000 distinct CDR3 sequences; roughly 47% appear just once. Approximately 24% of the sample is in the top ten clones.

This receptor was taken from a man between 40 and 49 years old with Graves' hyperthyroidism. Sequenced material: blood. In this chain, TRBV19 is recombined with TRBJ1-2; no D segment can be confidently identified. CDR3 protein: CASSIQSANYGYTF. The nucleotide sequence reads TGTGCCAGTAGTATACAGTCGGCTAACTATGGCTACACCTTC. Extended through the reference TRBV19 and TRBJ1-2 proteins, this CDR3 yields the full variable domain: DGGITQSPKYLFRKEGQNVTLSCEQNLNHDAMYWYRQDPGQGLRLIYYSQIVNDFQKGDIAEGYSVSREKKESFPLTVTSAQKNPTAFYLCASSIQSANYGYTFGSGTRLTVV.